The source of this T cell receptor beta chain is a study of cytomegalovirus exposure and HLA in healthy donors. Study-level results: A later analysis appeared to link common viral pathogens to several of the most significant clusters. Specific recognition of CMV antigens was confirmed in vitro for three chains (all CMV-associated).

About this clone: What it recognizes is unknown.

CDR3 length: 14 residues. The V gene lost 6 bases and the J gene lost 0 bases, with 12 bases spanning the gap. Germline-derived CDR1 and CDR2 are MNHEY and SMNVEV (reference sequence). PCR involved 60 Vbeta and 13 Jbeta primers. Clones were sequenced by immunoSEQ multiplex PCR, and TCRdb holds only the in-frame ones, with some missing. The profile shows fewer than 150,000 clones, roughly three quarters of them singletons. This clonotype was sampled from a man aged 18 to 30 in good health and CMV-seronegative. This chain connects TRBV27 to TRBJ2-7; tentatively, D is TRBD2 (5 bases). The sequenced sample consisted of PBMCs. CDR3 coding DNA: TGTGCCAGCAGCGAGGGCGTTTCCTCCTACGAGCAGTACTTC. Its protein is CASSEGVSSYEQYF.